These T cell receptor beta chains were read from a single sample in a study of CD8 T cells in Susac syndrome. TCRdb passed the immunoSEQ multiplex PCR reads through MiXCR, listing each CDR3 protein once. The table records 50,000 or so distinct CDR3 sequences, 85% to 95% of them present only once. Sample: CD8+ T cells from PBMCs. These receptors were taken from a human donor with multiple sclerosis. Each CDR3 is given with its conserved first and last residue. D genes are given only for firm matches. The size of a clone is reported for some rows only, either as once, few or many, or as a class for expanded clones.

abundance: .; v_gene: TRBV12-5; d_gene: .; j_gene: TRBJ2-7; CDR3aa: CASGFDSYEQYF; CDR3nt: TGTGCTAGTGGTTTTGACTCCTACGAGCAGTACTTC
abundance: .; v_gene: TRBV27; d_gene: TRBD1; j_gene: TRBJ1-4; CDR3aa: CASRGRGLDEKLFF; CDR3nt: TGTGCCAGCAGAGGCAGGGGGCTTGATGAAAAACTGTTTTTT
abundance: once; v_gene: TRBV6-5; d_gene: .; j_gene: TRBJ1-5; CDR3aa: CASMRGRDQPQHF; CDR3nt: TGTGCCAGCATGCGAGGGAGGGATCAGCCCCAGCATTTT
abundance: .; v_gene: TRBV6-2/TRBV6-3; d_gene: TRBD2; j_gene: TRBJ2-7; CDR3aa: CASQWTSGGYEQYF; CDR3nt: TGTGCCAGCCAATGGACTTCGGGGGGATACGAGCAGTACTTC
abundance: .; v_gene: TRBV9; d_gene: .; j_gene: TRBJ2-7; CDR3aa: CASSVGHLTYEQYF; CDR3nt: TGTGCCAGCAGCGTAGGACATCTTACCTACGAGCAGTACTTC
abundance: few; v_gene: TRBV18; d_gene: .; j_gene: TRBJ1-2; CDR3aa: CASSDSYGYTF; CDR3nt: TGTGCCAGCTCGGACAGCTATGGCTACACCTTC
abundance: .; v_gene: TRBV7-8; d_gene: TRBD2; j_gene: TRBJ2-2; CDR3aa: CASSLAPLAGGLVGELFF; CDR3nt: TGTGCCAGCAGCTTAGCGCCCTTAGCGGGGGGGCTCGTCGGGGAGCTGTTTTTT
abundance: .; v_gene: TRBV29-1; d_gene: .; j_gene: TRBJ1-2; CDR3aa: CSVAANYGYTF; CDR3nt: TGCAGCGTTGCTGCTAACTATGGCTACACCTTC
abundance: .; v_gene: TRBV15; d_gene: .; j_gene: TRBJ2-5; CDR3aa: CATSPRTVETQYF; CDR3nt: TGTGCCACCAGTCCCCGGACAGTAGAGACCCAGTACTTC
abundance: .; v_gene: TRBV27; d_gene: .; j_gene: TRBJ2-7; CDR3aa: CASSTVSPGGPTEQYF; CDR3nt: TGTGCCAGCAGTACCGTCTCCCCCGGGGGACCTACCGAGCAGTACTTC
abundance: .; v_gene: TRBV6-2/TRBV6-3; d_gene: .; j_gene: TRBJ2-2; CDR3aa: CASSQTSMYTGELFF; CDR3nt: TGTGCCAGCAGTCAGACTAGTATGTACACCGGGGAGCTGTTTTTT
abundance: .; v_gene: TRBV6-6; d_gene: TRBD2; j_gene: TRBJ2-1; CDR3aa: CASSYSLAGGYEQFF; CDR3nt: TGTGCCAGCAGTTACAGTCTAGCGGGGGGATATGAGCAGTTCTTC
abundance: .; v_gene: TRBV7-9; d_gene: TRBD1; j_gene: TRBJ1-3; CDR3aa: CASSRQGALGNTIYF; CDR3nt: TGTGCCAGCAGCCGACAGGGGGCGCTGGGAAACACCATATATTTT
abundance: .; v_gene: TRBV3-1; d_gene: .; j_gene: TRBJ1-2; CDR3aa: CASSPPIGRTGYTF; CDR3nt: TGTGCCAGCAGCCCCCCCATCGGACGCACTGGCTACACCTTC
abundance: .; v_gene: TRBV12-3/TRBV12-4; d_gene: .; j_gene: TRBJ1-1; CDR3aa: CASSFTPAGRTEAFF; CDR3nt: TGTGCCAGCAGCTTTACCCCGGCAGGACGAACTGAAGCTTTCTTT
abundance: .; v_gene: TRBV7-9; d_gene: TRBD1; j_gene: TRBJ2-5; CDR3aa: CASTFGTGESETQYF; CDR3nt: TGTGCCAGCACCTTCGGGACAGGGGAATCAGAGACCCAGTACTTC
abundance: .; v_gene: TRBV20-1; d_gene: .; j_gene: TRBJ2-1; CDR3aa: CSARVPSYNEQFF; CDR3nt: TGCAGTGCTAGAGTTCCCTCATACAATGAGCAGTTCTTC
abundance: .; v_gene: TRBV7-8; d_gene: .; j_gene: TRBJ1-1; CDR3aa: CASSLVVTEAFF; CDR3nt: TGTGCCAGCAGCTTAGTTGTAACAGAAGCTTTCTTT
abundance: .; v_gene: TRBV7-9; d_gene: TRBD1; j_gene: TRBJ1-2; CDR3aa: CASSPPTGGWNGYTF; CDR3nt: TGTGCCAGCAGCCCTCCCACAGGGGGCTGGAATGGCTACACCTTC
abundance: .; v_gene: TRBV19; d_gene: TRBD1; j_gene: TRBJ2-7; CDR3aa: CASSAGQGYEQYF; CDR3nt: TGTGCCAGTAGTGCGGGACAGGGTTACGAGCAGTACTTC
abundance: .; v_gene: TRBV23-1; d_gene: .; j_gene: TRBJ1-2; CDR3aa: CASSQGSRTCLHYGYTF; CDR3nt: TGCGCCAGCAGTCAAGGGTCCAGGACCTGTTTACACTATGGCTACACCTTC
abundance: few; v_gene: TRBV7-3; d_gene: TRBD2; j_gene: TRBJ2-5; CDR3aa: CASSFSGGLLETQYF; CDR3nt: TGTGCCAGCAGCTTTAGCGGGGGGCTCTTGGAGACCCAGTACTTC
abundance: .; v_gene: TRBV28; d_gene: TRBD2; j_gene: TRBJ2-1; CDR3aa: CASRDGTSGDYGEQFF; CDR3nt: TGTGCCAGCAGGGATGGGACTAGCGGGGATTACGGGGAGCAGTTCTTC
abundance: .; v_gene: TRBV28; d_gene: .; j_gene: TRBJ2-5; CDR3aa: CASSFSRGTQYF; CDR3nt: TGTGCCAGCAGTTTCTCCCGAGGGACCCAGTACTTC
abundance: .; v_gene: TRBV3-1; d_gene: .; j_gene: TRBJ1-4; CDR3aa: CASSLGRLGEKLFF; CDR3nt: TGTGCCAGCAGCCTTGGACGATTAGGGGAAAAACTGTTTTTT
abundance: .; v_gene: TRBV7-8; d_gene: .; j_gene: TRBJ2-7; CDR3aa: CASSLDRATHYEQYF; CDR3nt: TGTGCCAGCAGCTTAGATAGGGCCACACACTACGAGCAGTACTTC
abundance: .; v_gene: TRBV15; d_gene: .; j_gene: TRBJ2-3; CDR3aa: CATPWRGPSTDTQYF; CDR3nt: TGTGCCACCCCCTGGCGGGGACCAAGCACAGATACGCAGTATTTT
abundance: .; v_gene: TRBV20-1; d_gene: TRBD2; j_gene: TRBJ2-1; CDR3aa: CSAREGLADYNEQFF; CDR3nt: TGCAGTGCTAGAGAAGGTCTAGCGGACTACAATGAGCAGTTCTTC
abundance: .; v_gene: TRBV27; d_gene: TRBD1; j_gene: TRBJ2-1; CDR3aa: CASSSVGQGPNEQFF; CDR3nt: TGTGCCAGCAGCTCTGTGGGACAGGGACCCAATGAGCAGTTCTTC
abundance: .; v_gene: TRBV7-9; d_gene: .; j_gene: TRBJ1-5; CDR3aa: CASSLSPGSNQPQHF; CDR3nt: TGTGCCAGCAGCTTATCCCCGGGTAGCAATCAGCCCCAGCATTTT
abundance: .; v_gene: TRBV10-3; d_gene: .; j_gene: TRBJ1-2; CDR3aa: CAISESQAGASSAGYTF; CDR3nt: TGTGCCATCAGTGAGTCACAGGCAGGGGCCTCATCGGCTGGCTACACCTTC
abundance: .; v_gene: TRBV20-1; d_gene: .; j_gene: TRBJ1-4; CDR3aa: CSARSGNGEKLFF; CDR3nt: TGCAGTGCTAGGTCCGGGAACGGTGAAAAACTGTTTTTT
abundance: .; v_gene: TRBV21-1; d_gene: .; j_gene: TRBJ1-3; CDR3aa: CASRGQGTSGNTIYF; CDR3nt: TGTGCCAGCAGAGGACAGGGGACCTCTGGAAACACCATATATTTT
abundance: .; v_gene: TRBV12-3/TRBV12-4; d_gene: TRBD1; j_gene: TRBJ2-7; CDR3aa: CASGPGTVYEQYF; CDR3nt: TGTGCCAGCGGCCCGGGGACAGTCTACGAGCAGTACTTC
abundance: .; v_gene: TRBV7-3; d_gene: .; j_gene: TRBJ1-1; CDR3aa: CISSLTGGSEAFF; CDR3nt: TGTATCAGCAGCTTAACGGGGGGGTCTGAAGCTTTCTTT
abundance: .; v_gene: TRBV7-9; d_gene: TRBD2; j_gene: TRBJ2-5; CDR3aa: CASRLVLAGGQETQYF; CDR3nt: TGTGCCAGCAGGCTTGTATTAGCGGGGGGCCAAGAGACCCAGTACTTC
abundance: .; v_gene: TRBV19; d_gene: TRBD2; j_gene: TRBJ2-1; CDR3aa: CASSIAGGPGEQFF; CDR3nt: TGTGCCAGTAGTATAGCGGGGGGGCCGGGTGAGCAGTTCTTC
abundance: .; v_gene: TRBV3-1; d_gene: .; j_gene: TRBJ2-2; CDR3aa: CASSRNTGELFF; CDR3nt: TGTGCCAGCAGCCGAAACACCGGGGAGCTGTTTTTT
abundance: .; v_gene: TRBV27; d_gene: .; j_gene: TRBJ2-7; CDR3aa: CASGTEQYF; CDR3nt: TGTGCCAGCGGGACTGAGCAGTACTTC
abundance: .; v_gene: TRBV11-2; d_gene: .; j_gene: TRBJ1-2; CDR3aa: CASTRAGGSYGYTF; CDR3nt: TGTGCCAGCACCCGAGCCGGGGGGAGCTATGGCTACACCTTC
abundance: .; v_gene: TRBV12-3/TRBV12-4; d_gene: TRBD2; j_gene: TRBJ2-1; CDR3aa: CASSIGTSGGYEQFF; CDR3nt: TGTGCCAGCAGTATCGGGACTAGCGGGGGCTATGAGCAGTTCTTC
abundance: .; v_gene: TRBV27; d_gene: TRBD1; j_gene: TRBJ2-7; CDR3aa: CASSPSTGTSYEQYF; CDR3nt: TGTGCCAGCAGTCCCTCGACAGGGACCTCCTACGAGCAGTACTTC
abundance: .; v_gene: TRBV4-3; d_gene: .; j_gene: TRBJ1-2; CDR3aa: CASSQDWGTNYGYTF; CDR3nt: TGCGCCAGCAGCCAAGATTGGGGCACTAACTATGGCTACACCTTC
abundance: .; v_gene: TRBV7-9; d_gene: TRBD1; j_gene: TRBJ1-2; CDR3aa: CASSPSTGSVAGYTF; CDR3nt: TGTGCCAGCAGCCCGTCGACAGGGTCGGTCGCCGGCTACACCTTC
abundance: .; v_gene: TRBV20-1; d_gene: TRBD2; j_gene: TRBJ2-1; CDR3aa: CSARVIISGGDQNEQFF; CDR3nt: TGCAGTGCTAGAGTTATTATAAGCGGGGGGGATCAGAATGAGCAGTTCTTC
abundance: .; v_gene: TRBV14; d_gene: .; j_gene: TRBJ2-6; CDR3aa: CASSQDVGTGANVLTF; CDR3nt: TGTGCCAGCAGCCAAGATGTAGGGACCGGGGCCAACGTCCTGACTTTC